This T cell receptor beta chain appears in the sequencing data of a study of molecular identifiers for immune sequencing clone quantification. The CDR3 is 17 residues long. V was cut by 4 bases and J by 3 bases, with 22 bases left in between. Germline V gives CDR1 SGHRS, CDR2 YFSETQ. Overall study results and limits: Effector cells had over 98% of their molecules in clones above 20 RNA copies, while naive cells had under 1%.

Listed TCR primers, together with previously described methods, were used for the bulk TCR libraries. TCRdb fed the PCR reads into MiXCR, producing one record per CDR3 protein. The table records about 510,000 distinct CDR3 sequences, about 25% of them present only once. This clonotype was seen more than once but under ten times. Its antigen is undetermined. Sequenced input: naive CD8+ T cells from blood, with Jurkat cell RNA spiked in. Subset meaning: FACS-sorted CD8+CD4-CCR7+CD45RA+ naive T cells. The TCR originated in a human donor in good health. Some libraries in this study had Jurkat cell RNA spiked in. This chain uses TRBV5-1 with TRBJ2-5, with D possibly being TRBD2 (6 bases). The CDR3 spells CASSPLNRRVAEETQYF. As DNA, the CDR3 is TGCGCCAGCAGCCCCCTCAACAGGAGGGTGGCTGAAGAGACCCAGTACTTC.